A selection of T cell receptor beta chains follows, all from one sample in a study of T cells in Graves' hyperthyroidism and ophthalmopathy. TCRdb reanalysed the multiplex PCR reads using MiXCR and keeps one entry per CDR3 protein. The data show about 400,000 distinct CDR3 sequences, with 15% seen just once and approximately 32% held by the top ten. Sequences were obtained from blood. The receptors were gathered from a woman in her 30s with Graves' hyperthyroidism. CDR3s include the opening cysteine and the closing phenylalanine or tryptophan. The D gene is left open where the match is weak. Only part of the rows carry a size: once, few, many, or a class if the clone is expanded.

d_gene	abundance	v_gene	j_gene	CDR3nt	CDR3aa
TRBD2	-	TRBV27	TRBJ2-2	TGTGCCAGCAGTTCGGGACTAGCGGGAAAGTTACCCGGGGAGCTGTTTTTT	CASSSGLAGKLPGELFF
TRBD1	many	TRBV7-9	TRBJ2-5	TGTGCCAGCAGCTTCAGGGGGCTGGAGACCCAGTACTTC	CASSFRGLETQYF
-	-	TRBV24-1	TRBJ1-2	TGTGCCACCAGTGATGACTCGCCAGGGAGATGGTATGGCTACACCTTC	CATSDDSPGRWYGYTF
-	-	TRBV9	TRBJ2-5	TGTGCCAGCAGCGTAGGAGGAGGGCTCGGAGAGACCCAGTACTTC	CASSVGGGLGETQYF
-	many	TRBV30	TRBJ2-1	TGTGCCTGGAGTCGCGGAGAAAATGAGCAGTTCTTC	CAWSRGENEQFF
TRBD1	-	TRBV3-1	TRBJ2-3	TGTGCCAGCAGCGAACTGACAGGGATCACAGATACGCAGTATTTT	CASSELTGITDTQYF
-	-	TRBV9	TRBJ2-5	TGTGCCAGCAGCGTAAACAGGAACGAAGAGACCCAGTACTTC	CASSVNRNEETQYF
TRBD2	many	TRBV28	TRBJ2-1	TGTGCCAGCAGTTTTGCGGGGGGCAGGGCGTGGTTCTCCTACAATGAGCAGTTCTTC	CASSFAGGRAWFSYNEQFF
TRBD2	few	TRBV5-4	TRBJ2-1	TGTGCCAGCAGCCGGGGGACTAGCGGGAACTCCTACAATGAGCAGTTCTTC	CASSRGTSGNSYNEQFF
-	many	TRBV12-3/TRBV12-4	TRBJ2-5	TGTGCCAGTAGCGAAGAGACGGCCCAGTACTTC	CASSEETAQYF
TRBD2	-	TRBV11-1	TRBJ2-1	TGTGCCAGCAGCCCCGGGACTAGCGGGGGAGGTCGGGGGAATGAGCAGTTCTTC	CASSPGTSGGGRGNEQFF
TRBD1	many	TRBV9	TRBJ1-2	TGTGCCAGCAGCGTAGCTTTCGGACAGGAAAACTATGGCTACACCTTC	CASSVAFGQENYGYTF
-	few	TRBV5-1	TRBJ2-5	TGCGCCAGCAGCACGGGACGGGCGATTCAAGAGACCCAGTACTTC	CASSTGRAIQETQYF
-	few	TRBV6-2/TRBV6-3	TRBJ2-6	TGTGCCAGCAGTTACGGGGGGCGCGATGGGGCCAACGTCCTGACTTTC	CASSYGGRDGANVLTF
-	-	TRBV5-8	TRBJ1-5	TGTGCCAGCAGCCGCCGGCGGGGCCAGCCCCAGCATTTT	CASSRRRGQPQHF
-	many	TRBV7-2	TRBJ1-6	TGTGCCAGCAGTCCTCAGGGTGGCGTGGATAGAGGACCCCTCCACTTT	CASSPQGGVDRGPLHF
TRBD1	-	TRBV12-3/TRBV12-4	TRBJ2-2	TGTGCCAGCAGTCAGACAGGGGCCGGGGAGCTGTTTTTT	CASSQTGAGELFF
-	many	TRBV20-1	TRBJ1-1	TGCAGTGCGCAACAGGGAACGGGGCACACTGAAGCTTTCTTT	CSAQQGTGHTEAFF
-	few	TRBV7-9	TRBJ1-2	TGTGCCAGCAGCTTAGGTGGGCTCAATGGCTACACCTTC	CASSLGGLNGYTF
-	-	TRBV20-1	TRBJ1-1	TGCAGTGCTAGTAGGGAGATGGACTCTGAAGCTTCCTTT	CSASREMDSEASF
TRBD2	once	TRBV25-1	TRBJ2-7	TGTGCCAGCAGTGAGACTAGCGGGAGACCTTACGAGCAGTACTTC	CASSETSGRPYEQYF
-	many	TRBV2	TRBJ1-6	TGTGCCAGCAGTCGCAGACAGGCGGCTTATTCACCCCTCCACTTT	CASSRRQAAYSPLHF
-	many	TRBV28	TRBJ1-1	TGTGCCAGCAGTTGGGGGAACACTGAAGCTTTCTTT	CASSWGNTEAFF